A single sample gave rise to the 15 T cell receptor beta chains below, sequenced in a study of blood T cells in healthy people across ages. Primed by a sample-barcoded 5' primer and a J-beta primer mix, a second PCR proceeded for about 6 to 11 cycles. TCRdb re-analysed the 5' RACE reads in MiXCR, keeping a single row per CDR3 protein. The sample has more than 650,000 distinct CDR3 sequences; roughly 24% are singletons. This sample was also put to use in a study of T cells of mothers and their children.

Source material: blood. The source of these receptors is a boy younger than 18 in good health.

This rearrangement joins TRBV11-2 to TRBJ2-1; D unresolved. The closer fit of TRBJ2-7 to the DNA end suggests the J call may be wrong. CDR3 length: 14 amino acids. From germline, CDR1 is SGHAT and CDR2 FQNNGV. CDR3 amino acids: CASSPGRAWDEQYF. CDR3 coding DNA: TGTGCCAGCAGCCCCGGACGGGCGTGGGACGAGCAGTACTTC.

V and J are TRBV12-3 or TRBV12-4 and TRBJ2-5, with D perhaps TRBD2 (5 bases). The V and J ends lost 7 bases and 3 bases respectively, with 18 bases between them. CDR3 length: 15 residues. The CDR3 is CASTPSAGREETQYF. The CDR3 coding sequence is TGTGCCAGCACACCGTCGGCTGGGAGAGAAGAGACCCAGTACTTC.

This clonotype was counted only a few times. This sequence joins TRBV7-7 and TRBJ2-5, with a possible D match to TRBD2 (6 bases). The DNA end lines up better with TRBJ2-7; the J call may be wrong. CDR3 length equals 11 residues. Germline CDR1 is SSHAT and CDR2 is FNYEAQ (reference sequence). The CDR3, as DNA: TGTGCTAGCGGTGAGGGATACGAGCAGTACTTC. Encoded protein: CASGEGYEQYF.

The rearrangement uses TRBV3-1 and TRBJ2-7, with no clear D. Trimming took 4 bases from V and 3 from J, leaving 7 bases between them. CDR1 is LGHDT and CDR2 is YNNKEL in the germline V gene (reference sequence). The CDR3 loop spans 12 amino acids. CDR3 protein: CASSRNGYEQYF. The CDR3 region has the DNA TGTGCCAGCAGCCGTAACGGCTACGAGCAGTACTTC.

The J gene is TRBJ2-7, the V gene TRBV19; D not resolved. The J call may be faulty, since TRBJ2-1 better matches the DNA end. CDR1 is LNHDA and CDR2 is SQIVND in the germline V gene (reference sequence). This CDR3 contains 13 residues. The CDR3 sequence is CASSMLDYNEQFF. CDR3 nucleotide sequence: TGTGCCAGTAGTATGCTCGATTACAATGAGCAGTTCTTC.

The sample holds a few counts of this clonotype. At one end, the junction sequence differs from germline, possibly due to a read error. The chain links TRBV24-1 to TRBJ2-1; D possibly corresponds to TRBD2 (5 bases). Germline values: CDR1 KGHDR, CDR2 SFDVKD. The CDR3 contains 15 residues. The CDR3 DNA reads as TGTGCCACCAGTGACTACCGGGATAAGGGAAATGAGCAGCTCTTC. This gives the protein CATSDYRDKGNEQLF.

CDR3 protein: CASSESRDRWGEKLFF. CDR3 coding DNA: TGTGCCAGCAGTGAGTCCCGGGACAGGTGGGGTGAAAAACTGTTTTTT. This sequence joins TRBV2 and TRBJ1-4; 8 bases are a match to TRBD1. The CDR3 consists of 16 residues. With 3 bases clipped from V and 7 bases from J, the junction kept 10 bases outside the gene matches. Germline CDR1 reads SNHLY; CDR2 reads FYNNEI.

Only a few counts were recorded for this clonotype. The chain employs TRBV5-1 and TRBJ2-3, with 8 bases identical to TRBD2. This CDR3 contains 15 residues. V gave up 2 bases and J gave up 1 base; unmatched junction bases: 3. Per germline, CDR1 SGHRS and CDR2 YFSETQ. This chain's CDR3 is CASSFGAGGTDTQYF. The DNA of the CDR3 is TGCGCCAGCAGCTTTGGAGCGGGGGGCACAGATACGCAGTATTTT.

The chain joins TRBV18 to TRBJ1-4; D gene unclear. The V end lost 3 bases, the J end lost 5 bases, and 13 bases lay between the germline ends. This CDR3 comprises 15 residues. Germline lookup yields CDR1 KGHSH and CDR2 LQKENI. CDR3: CASSPLDGPNEKLFF. The CDR3 region has the DNA TGTGCCAGCTCACCGCTGGACGGACCAAATGAAAAACTGTTTTTT. Variable domain in full (rest from reference TRBV18 and TRBJ1-4): NAGVMQNPRHLVRRRGQEARLRCSPMKGHSHVYWYRQLPEEGLKFMVYLQKENIIDESGMPKERFSAEFPKEGPSILRIQQVVRGDSAAYFCASSPLDGPNEKLFFGSGTQLSVL.

V usage is TRBV5-1 and J usage is TRBJ2-3, with D possibly being TRBD1 (6 bases). This CDR3 comprises 13 residues. The germline V gene has CDR1 SGHRS and CDR2 YFSETQ. V was pared by 4 bases and J by 11 bases, with 17 bases between. The CDR3 spells CASSGLQTGLQYF. As DNA, the CDR3 is TGCGCCAGCAGCGGCCTCCAGACAGGACTGCAGTATTTT.

CDR3 DNA sequence: TGTGCCAGCAGTAAACCGGGACAGGGGGCTTTCTTT. Protein: CASSKPGQGAFF. The chain carries TRBV6-6 and TRBJ1-1, with 10 bases that match TRBD1. Looked up from germline, CDR1 is MNHNY and CDR2 is SVGAGI (reference sequence). The CDR3 runs to 12 residues. Losses at the gene ends were 5 bases for V and 11 bases for J; bases not matched to a gene: 5.

There are a few counts of this clonotype. The chain employs TRBV20-1 and TRBJ2-6, with a possible D match to TRBD1 (6 bases). Deletions cut 2 bases from V and 2 bases from J, with 10 bases between. The CDR3 spans 15 residues. Germline CDR1 is DFQATT and CDR2 is SNEGSKA (reference sequence). The CDR3 coding sequence is TGCAGTGCTAGACCCGCAGGGGCTGGGGCCAACGTCCTGACTTTC. Its translation is CSARPAGAGANVLTF.

This clonotype was seen a few times. The rearrangement links TRBV12-3 or TRBV12-4 to TRBJ2-5; 10 nucleotides match TRBD2. This CDR3 spans 16 amino acids. The junction had 13 bases not matched to a gene; V was cut back by 5 bases and J by 7 bases. The CDR3 loop reads CASSPLASGSDATQYF. The CDR3 DNA sequence: TGTGCCAGCAGTCCTCTGGCTAGCGGGAGTGACGCGACCCAGTACTTC.

In its sample, this clonotype was seen a few times. The chain recombines TRBV7-9 with TRBJ2-1, with D possibly matching TRBD1 (6 bases). The germline V and J ends were trimmed by 1 base and 8 bases, with 9 bases remaining between them. The V gene's germline CDR1 is SEHNR and CDR2 FQNEAQ (reference sequence). CDR3 length: 13 amino acids. This CDR3 reads CASSLVQGHEQFF. CDR3 DNA sequence: TGTGCCAGCAGCTTAGTACAGGGTCATGAGCAGTTCTTC.

With regard to this clonotype: The junction departs from the called germline gene at one end, perhaps through a read error. CDR3 bases: TGTGCCGGCAGGGTGGACTTCGATGAGCAGTTCTTC. Translation: CAGRVDFDEQFF. The chain recombines TRBV6-1 with TRBJ2-5; D could derive from TRBD1 or TRBD2 (5 bases each). The end of the DNA is better explained by TRBJ2-1, so the J call may be wrong. The CDR3 is made up of 12 amino acids. Germline V gene data show CDR1 as MNHNS and CDR2 as SASEGT.